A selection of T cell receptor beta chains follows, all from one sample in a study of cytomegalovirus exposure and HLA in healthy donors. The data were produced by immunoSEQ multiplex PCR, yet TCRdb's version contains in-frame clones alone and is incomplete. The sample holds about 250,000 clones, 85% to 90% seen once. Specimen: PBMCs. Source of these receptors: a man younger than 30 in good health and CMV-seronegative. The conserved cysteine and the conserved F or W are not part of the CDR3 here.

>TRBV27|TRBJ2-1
LTSGAYNEQF
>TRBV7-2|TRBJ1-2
ASSPSLTGSYGYT
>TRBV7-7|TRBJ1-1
ASSLELGDTEAF
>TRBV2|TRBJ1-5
ASSATGDDQPQH
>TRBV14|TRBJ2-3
ASSQASGSTDTQY
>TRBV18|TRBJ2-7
ASSPAGTYEQY
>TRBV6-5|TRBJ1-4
ASRRGTYGGEKLF
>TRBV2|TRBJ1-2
ASSERTTPRGYT
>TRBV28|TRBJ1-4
ASSFYDRGEKLF
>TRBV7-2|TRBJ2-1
ASSLALVSYNEQF
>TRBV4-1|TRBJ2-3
ASSQGQGASDTQY
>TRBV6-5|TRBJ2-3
ASRTGTDTQY
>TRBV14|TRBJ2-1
ASSHTSGGAGEQF
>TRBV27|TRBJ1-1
ASSLKGRAEAF
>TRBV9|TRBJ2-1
ASSVVPDSRRGVGEQF
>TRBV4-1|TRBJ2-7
ASSQGRGLSYEQY
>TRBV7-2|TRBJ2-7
ASSLAQGVSEQY
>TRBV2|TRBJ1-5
ASSETGPQH
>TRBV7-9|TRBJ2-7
ASSGQGYEQY
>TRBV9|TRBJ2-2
ASSVEGVGTGELF
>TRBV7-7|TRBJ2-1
ASSSERANEQF
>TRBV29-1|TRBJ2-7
SAAFSSGAYKQY
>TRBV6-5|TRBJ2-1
ANRSYSGSSRQF
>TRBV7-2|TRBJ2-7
ASSLSGGRSPYEQY
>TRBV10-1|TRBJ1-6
ASSPTGNSPLH
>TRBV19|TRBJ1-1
ASSQGGGNTEAF
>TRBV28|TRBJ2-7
ASSSSGDLSYEQY
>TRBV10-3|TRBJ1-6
AISVGGANSPLH